This T cell receptor beta chain came from a study of cytomegalovirus exposure and HLA in healthy donors. The PCR contained 60 Vbeta and 13 Jbeta primers. Study processing details: Unique TCR beta chains totaled some 80 million in a later count, with roughly 11 million of them shared. TCRdb's table, derived via immunoSEQ multiplex PCR, lists solely in-frame clones and lacks some. V and J calls plus clone size are reproduced from that table; the DNA served to infer D and trimming. The sample includes some 140,000 clones, roughly 9.6% of them seen just once. Worth noting for this clone: Only one base separates this from a far larger clonotype, so it likely reflects a read error.

This TCR was sampled from a woman between 40 and 55 years old in good health and CMV-seropositive. Sequencing was carried out using PBMCs.

DNA for the CDR3: TGTGCCAGCAGCCGACTAGCGGGGGGCACAGATACGCAGTATTTT. Its translation is CASSRLAGGTDTQYF. The chain recombines TRBV2 with TRBJ2-3, with TRBD2 matching 12 bases. With V trimmed by 6 bases and J by 1 base, 2 bases remained unmatched. Germline V gives CDR1 SNHLY, CDR2 FYNNEI. The CDR3 extends over 15 amino acids.